These T cell receptor beta chains were read from a single sample in a study of T cell responses to AZD1222 COVID-19 vaccine. TCRdb's table, derived via immunoSEQ multiplex PCR, lists solely in-frame clones and lacks some. The table has about 180,000 clones, 88% seen once. The sample was peripheral blood, taken 28 days after the second AZD1222 dose. These TCRs come from an adult who received the AZD1222 COVID-19 vaccine. CDR3s include the opening cysteine and the closing phenylalanine or tryptophan. A D gene is named only where the DNA matches it firmly. Part of the rows lack a size; the others show once, few, many or a class for expanded clones.

TRBJ1-2 | TRBV12-3/TRBV12-4 | once | NA | TGTGCCAGCAGTTTAGCGTCCGGGTACGGCTACACCTTC | CASSLASGYGYTF
TRBJ1-1 | TRBV7-8 | NA | NA | TGTGCCAGCAGCAACAGACCGGGACATATGAACACTGAAGCTTTCTTT | CASSNRPGHMNTEAFF
TRBJ2-7 | TRBV27 | NA | NA | TGTGCCAGCAGTTTAATCCTGGGCCTAGCCTACGAGCAGTACTTC | CASSLILGLAYEQYF
TRBJ1-6 | TRBV6-6 | NA | TRBD1 | TGTGCCAGCAGTCGCTCAGGGGGGAATTTCGATAATTCACCCCTCCACTTT | CASSRSGGNFDNSPLHF
TRBJ2-1 | TRBV7-9 | NA | TRBD2 | TGTGCCAGCAGCTTAGTAGGTAGCGGGGGCTTTGACAATGAGCAGTTCTTC | CASSLVGSGGFDNEQFF
TRBJ2-7 | TRBV12-2 | NA | NA | TGTGCAAGTCGCTCCGGACAGGGGATACCCTACGAGCAGTACTTC | CASRSGQGIPYEQYF
TRBJ2-3 | TRBV5-8 | NA | TRBD2 | TGTGCCAGCAGCCTCGGACTAGCGGGGGGCCGCACAGATACGCAGTATTTT | CASSLGLAGGRTDTQYF
TRBJ2-5 | TRBV24-1 | NA | NA | TGTGCCACCAGTGAATCCGACAGGCAAGAGACCCAGTACTTC | CATSESDRQETQYF
TRBJ1-6 | TRBV19 | NA | TRBD1 | TGTGCCAGTATGGGGACAGGGGGGAATTCACCCCTCCACTTT | CASMGTGGNSPLHF
TRBJ2-3 | TRBV7-2 | NA | TRBD2 | TGTGCCAGCAGCTTAGGACTAGCGGGGACGAACACAGATACGCAGTATTTT | CASSLGLAGTNTDTQYF
TRBJ1-1 | TRBV7-2 | NA | TRBD1 | TGTGCCAGCAGCTTAGCGACAGGGGGCATGAACACTGAAGCTTTCTTT | CASSLATGGMNTEAFF
TRBJ2-1 | TRBV2 | NA | NA | TGTGCCACTAGGGGGGAAAACGCCTACAATGAGCAGTTCTTC | CATRGENAYNEQFF